This TCR beta chain is from a study of T cell responses to AZD1222 COVID-19 vaccine (dated by TCRdb to about 2021). A note on the overall study: A total of around 240 trial participants underwent TCR sequencing, of whom around 200 received two doses of AZD1222 and about 25 received two doses of the MenACWY control vaccine. Trial participants were enrolled into age subgroups of 18-55, 56-69 and 70-plus years, which contained about 150, 27 and 61 TCR-sequenced participants, respectively. Results and caveats for the whole study, not just this receptor: Participants were mostly white British, with more females than males. The authors suggested clonal diversity may have been underestimated. Reportedly, almost half of the unique spike-specific TCRs recognized epitopes lying outside the regions that are mutated in the B.1.351 and B.1.1.7 variants. After two AZD1222 doses, both the breadth and the depth of spike-specific TCRs were significantly higher than at day 0 and than in MenACWY recipients. The vaccine-associated CD4 TCRs covered the entire spike protein, and the dominant responses fell in regions 160-218 and 743-854. Only a handful of AZD1222 recipients were SARS-CoV-2 seropositive at baseline, limiting conclusions about previously exposed vaccinees. The 56-69-year group was small, and its depth increase did not reach significance, likely because of low power. Because no day 14 peak-response samples were available, the repertoires could be characterized only after the peak T cell response.

The time point label for this specimen denotes: about 28 days (+/-7) after the second vaccine dose. AZD1222 recipients with second doses at about 4 weeks or about 12 weeks were pooled, because spike-specific TCR depth and breadth did not differ between schedules. Vaccinee samples came from UK trials COV001 and COV002, including a single-blind randomized controlled phase 2/3 trial of AZD1222 (ChAdOx1 nCoV-19) in healthy adults. For TCRbeta chain sequencing, PBMC samples were collected from trial participants at day 0 and at day 28 after the second dose. Concerning this clone itself: Its antigen remains unidentified. Base qualities are not recorded, but no much larger clone differs from it by a single base.

V loses 3 bases of germline sequence and J loses 5 bases, and the interval between the two ends is 15 bases. The cysteine opens and the phenylalanine closes a CDR3 of 15 amino acids. Of the read, only the CDR3 DNA is kept; its 45 bases are in frame from base 1. The germline V gene (reference sequence) supplies CDR1 LNHDA and CDR2 SQIVND. The CDR3 regions of human TCRbeta chains were analyzed by immunosequencing. In the paper's pipeline: TCRs in the repertoires were compared against a reference library of SARS-CoV-2-specific TCRs that had been generated with the MIRA antigen-specificity platform. Breadth was defined as the fraction of unique TCRs that were SARS-CoV-2-associated, and depth was defined as the fraction of total T cells that were SARS-CoV-2-associated. Using the MIRA data, each spike-specific TCR was assigned both to the spike region to which the TCR was reactive and to a CD4 or CD8 class. Log10-transformed breadth and depth values were compared by one-way ANOVA with Sidak's multiple comparisons tests. The table comes from immuneACCESS by way of TCRdb, which keeps in-frame sequences with V and J called. Part of the clones is missing from these tables; in studies checked, under half for an unresolved V gene and the rest for unknown reasons. The DNA gave D and trimming, while V, J and clone size come from that table. The table for this sample lists 86,000 or so clones; more than 70% of them were counted only once. The top ten constitute 6% to 7.5% of the sample.

The rearrangement joined TRBV19 to TRBJ2-3; TRBD2 is perhaps the D gene, given 6 matching bases. The sequencing here drew on peripheral blood, taken 28 days after the second AZD1222 dose. The TCR originated in an adult who received the AZD1222 COVID-19 vaccine. In nucleotide form, the sequence is TGTGCCAGTAGTATGTCTGGTCTAGCGATAGATACGCAGTATTTT. This translates into CASSMSGLAIDTQYF.